This passage covers 25 T cell receptor beta chains from one sample sequenced in a study of cytomegalovirus exposure and HLA in healthy donors. TCRdb's copy holds only in-frame clones and misses some; the assay was immunoSEQ multiplex PCR. The table records 150,000 to 200,000 clones, 75% to 95% of them present only once. Material: PBMCs. These receptors originate from a woman under 30 in good health and CMV-seropositive.

This clone was recorded once. The rearrangement uses TRBV9 and TRBJ1-2; D possibly corresponds to TRBD1 (6 bases). This CDR3 spans 13 amino acids. V was cut by 3 bases and J by 6 bases, with 12 bases left in between. CDR1 and CDR2 (germline): SGDLS, YYNGEE. The CDR3 coding sequence is TGTGCCAGCAGCGAACAGGGTAGCAATGGCTACACCTTC. Translating gives CASSEQGSNGYTF.

V gene TRBV4-2 combines with J gene TRBJ1-2, with 7 bases fitting TRBD1. CDR1 and CDR2 from the germline V gene are LGHNA and YNFKEQ. Trimming cost V 1 base and J 0 bases; bases outside gene matches: 2. CDR3 length equals 15 residues. The CDR3 is CASSQGTGANYGYTF. CDR3 DNA sequence: TGTGCCAGCAGCCAAGGGACAGGAGCTAACTATGGCTACACCTTC.

The gene calls are TRBV27 and TRBJ1-2; D possibly corresponds to TRBD1 (6 bases). CDR3 length equals 19 residues. V was cut by 4 bases and J by 1 base, with 25 bases left in between. Germline V gene data show CDR1 as MNHEY and CDR2 as SMNVEV (reference sequence). CDR3 bases: TGTGCCAGCAGTTATTCCCCGGGGAATGCGGACAGCTATAACTATGGCTACACCTTC. Protein: CASSYSPGNADSYNYGYTF.

The V and J genes are TRBV18 and TRBJ1-2, with D possibly being TRBD1 (6 bases). There are 16 residues in the CDR3. CDR1 and CDR2 from the germline V gene are KGHSH and LQKENI. Deletions cut 4 bases from V and 2 bases from J, with 17 bases between. CDR3 in DNA: TGTGCCAGCTCACAGGTCGGGACACCCGACAACTATGGCTACACCTTC. This codes for CASSQVGTPDNYGYTF.

The chain combines TRBV10-1 with TRBJ2-5, with D maybe TRBD1 (5 bases). The CDR3 consists of 13 residues. The germline CDR1 and CDR2 sequences are WNHNN and SYGVQD (reference sequence). Trimming removed 5 bases at V and 5 bases at J, with 12 bases between. In DNA form, the CDR3 reads TGCGCCAGCAGTTTCCAGGGCTCGGAGACCCAGTACTTC. Translated: CASSFQGSETQYF.

CDR3 amino acids: CASSEVAPFYEQYF. The DNA for the CDR3 is TGTGCCAGCAGTGAGGTAGCGCCCTTCTACGAGCAGTACTTC. The V and J genes are TRBV6-1 and TRBJ2-7, with a possible D match to TRBD2 (5 bases). Deletions cut 3 bases from V and 3 bases from J, with 12 bases between. This CDR3 is built from 14 residues. Germline-derived CDR1 and CDR2 are MNHNS and SASEGT.

Written as DNA, the CDR3 is TGTGCCAGCAGGATAACGAAACAGCTCTTTTCGCCTAATGAAAAACTGTTTTTT. This gives the protein CASRITKQLFSPNEKLFF. The chain recombines TRBV11-2 with TRBJ1-4, with D uncertain. The ends were cut back, 6 bases at V and 3 bases at J, with 23 bases in the middle. Germline CDR1 SGHAT, CDR2 FQNNGV. CDR3 size: 18 residues.

A note on this clone: Because the CDR3's place on the DNA is in doubt, the DNA is left out and the CDR3 is given as listed by TCRdb. V gene TRBV19 combines with J gene TRBJ2-7; TRBD2 is the table's D call, not checked against the DNA. From germline, CDR1 is LNHDA and CDR2 SQIVND (reference sequence). The CDR3 spans 14 amino acids, including both terminal residues. The CDR3: CASTSGRRGYEQYF.

The chain employs TRBV5-6 and TRBJ2-2; a possible D gene is TRBD2 (5 bases). V was shortened by 0 bases and J by 0 bases, with 18 bases between the two germline ends. This CDR3 has 19 residues. Germline V gives CDR1 SGHDT, CDR2 YYEEEE. DNA of the CDR3: TGTGCCAGCAGCTTGGAAGTGGGTAGCGACGGCCCGAACACCGGGGAGCTGTTTTTT. This translates into CASSLEVGSDGPNTGELFF.

The chain uses TRBV6-6 and TRBJ2-1; 12 bases are shared with TRBD2. With 6 bases clipped from V and 4 bases from J, the junction kept 4 bases outside the gene matches. Germline CDR1 reads MNHNY; CDR2 reads SVGAGI (reference sequence). The CDR3 consists of 15 residues. CDR3 in amino acids: CASSPTSGRYNEQFF. DNA of the CDR3: TGTGCCAGCAGCCCCACTAGCGGGAGGTACAATGAGCAGTTCTTC.

J is TRBJ2-7 and V is TRBV18, with D unresolved. CDR1 KGHSH and CDR2 LQKENI come from the germline V gene. This CDR3 comprises 14 residues. V was shortened by 3 bases and J by 0 bases, with 9 bases between the two germline ends. In DNA form, the CDR3 reads TGTGCCAGCTCACCCGCGGCCTTCTCCTACGAGCAGTACTTC. Encoded protein: CASSPAAFSYEQYF. Supplemented by reference TRBV18 and TRBJ2-7, the full variable domain reads NAGVMQNPRHLVRRRGQEARLRCSPMKGHSHVYWYRQLPEEGLKFMVYLQKENIIDESGMPKERFSAEFPKEGPSILRIQQVVRGDSAAYFCASSPAAFSYEQYFGPGTRLTVT.

This chain uses TRBV19 with TRBJ2-2; no clear D gene. Germline V gene lookup returns CDR1 LNHDA and CDR2 SQIVND (reference sequence). With 8 bases removed from V and 3 bases from J, the gap between germline ends came to 13 bases. This CDR3 comprises 14 residues. CDR3: CASSRNHYTGELFF. CDR3 coding DNA: TGTGCCAGTTCCCGAAACCACTACACCGGGGAGCTGTTTTTT.

V and J are TRBV5-1 and TRBJ2-6, with 7 bases fitting TRBD2. CDR1 and CDR2 (germline): SGHRS, YFSETQ. The CDR3 is 16 residues long. V gave up 4 bases and J gave up 4 bases; unmatched junction bases: 8. The CDR3 DNA sequence: TGCGCCAGCAGCCCCGGACTAGTGGGAGGGGCCAACGTCCTGACTTTC. Protein product: CASSPGLVGGANVLTF.

The chain employs TRBV5-6 and TRBJ1-2; D is undetermined. Germline V gene data show CDR1 as SGHDT and CDR2 as YYEEEE. Trimming stripped 0 bases from V and 0 bases from J, with 3 bases between. CDR3 length: 13 amino acids. The CDR3 DNA reads as TGTGCCAGCAGCTTGGACACTAACTATGGCTACACCTTC. Its translation is CASSLDTNYGYTF.

The CDR3 DNA reads TGCAGCGTCGAAAACACAAGCCGGGCGGGGACCCAGTACTTC. Translation gives CSVENTSRAGTQYF. The chain couples TRBV29-1 to TRBJ2-5; D may be TRBD2 (5 bases). CDR3 length equals 14 residues. The germline gives CDR1 SQVTM, CDR2 ANQGSEA. Trimming removed 6 bases at V and 7 bases at J, with 21 bases between.

The chain employs TRBV5-1 and TRBJ2-2; D is undetermined. CDR1 is SGHRS and CDR2 is YFSETQ in the germline V gene. The CDR3 extends over 12 amino acids. The V end was cut by 5 bases, the J end by 8 bases, with 10 bases between. The DNA of the CDR3 is TGCGCCAGCAGAAGACTCGTGGGGGAGCTGTTTTTT. Protein: CASRRLVGELFF.

V gene TRBV29-1 combines with J gene TRBJ1-2, with TRBD1 as a possible D gene (6 bases). The germline V gene encodes CDR1 SQVTM and CDR2 ANQGSEA. Trimming shortened V by 5 bases and J by 4 bases, and 11 bases separated the two germline ends. The CDR3 spans 12 residues. CDR3 loop: CSVRQGFYGYTF. The DNA of the CDR3 is TGCAGCGTTCGCCAGGGGTTCTATGGCTACACCTTC.

The chain uses TRBV5-5 and TRBJ2-1; D is possibly TRBD1 (5 bases). The CDR3 sequence is 13 residues long. CDR1 is SGHKS, CDR2 YYEKEE, per germline (reference sequence). Between the trimmed V and J ends, which lost 0 bases and 7 bases, there was a span of 8 bases. The chain's CDR3 is CASSLAGRNEQFF. In DNA form, the CDR3 reads TGTGCCAGCAGCTTGGCAGGGCGAAATGAGCAGTTCTTC.

This chain uses TRBV27 with TRBJ1-2, with TRBD1 as a possible D gene (6 bases). The germline V gene has CDR1 MNHEY and CDR2 SMNVEV (reference sequence). With 6 bases removed from V and 7 bases from J, the gap between germline ends came to 18 bases. The length of the CDR3 is 14 residues. Here the CDR3 DNA reads TGTGCCAGCAGAGAACAGGGTTCTTCCTTTGGCTACACCTTC. As protein: CASREQGSSFGYTF.

This chain connects TRBV7-9 to TRBJ1-2; D is perhaps TRBD1 (5 bases). The V gene's germline CDR1 is SEHNR and CDR2 FQNEAQ (reference sequence). CDR3 size: 14 residues. With 2 bases removed from V and 8 bases from J, the gap between germline ends came to 15 bases. The CDR3 region has the DNA TGTGCCAGCAGCTTAACACAGGTGATTGGAGGCTACACCTTC. Its translation is CASSLTQVIGGYTF.

The chain couples TRBV28 to TRBJ2-7; 8 bases are a match to TRBD1. CDR1 MDHEN and CDR2 SYDVKM come from the germline V gene. The V and J ends lost 4 bases and 2 bases, in that order; junction bases with no gene match: 7. There are 15 residues in the CDR3. CDR3 coding DNA: TGTGCCAGCAGTTCCGGACAGGGTTATACCTACGAGCAGTACTTC. This sequence encodes CASSSGQGYTYEQYF.

V gene TRBV10-3 combines with J gene TRBJ1-5; 10 nucleotides align to TRBD1. The CDR3 extends over 14 amino acids. Germline V gene sequence: CDR1 ENHRY, CDR2 SYGVKD. V lost 8 bases, J lost 7 bases, and 8 bases stayed unmatched. The CDR3 is CAILRQGAQQPQHF. The CDR3 DNA is TGTGCCATCCTCAGACAGGGGGCCCAACAGCCCCAGCATTTT.

The chain recombines TRBV4-1 with TRBJ2-6; 7 bases are a match to TRBD1. The J segment lost 1 base and the V segment lost 8 bases, leaving 5 bases of the junction unmatched. This CDR3 has 15 residues. Looked up from germline, CDR1 is MGHRA and CDR2 is YSYEKL. In DNA, the CDR3 is TGCGCCAGCGAAGAGGGGGCTTCTGGGGCCAACGTCCTGACTTTC. It is translated as CASEEGASGANVLTF.

The chain carries TRBV27 and TRBJ2-5; 10 bases map to TRBD2. V lost 3 bases, J lost 5 bases, and 12 bases stayed unmatched. Germline loops: CDR1 MNHEY, CDR2 SMNVEV (reference sequence). The CDR3 sequence is 17 residues long. Here the CDR3 DNA reads TGTGCCAGCAGTTTGTTGGTAGCGGGGGGCCGTATGGAGACCCAGTACTTC. As protein: CASSLLVAGGRMETQYF.

J is TRBJ2-7 and V is TRBV5-6; 7 positions match TRBD1. There are 15 residues in the CDR3. Germline loops: CDR1 SGHDT, CDR2 YYEEEE. J lost 3 bases, V lost 1 base, and 7 bases had no gene match. This chain's CDR3 is CASSLNPGQSYEQYF. CDR3 sequence (DNA): TGTGCCAGCAGCTTGAATCCGGGACAGAGCTACGAGCAGTACTTC.